This passage covers 2 T cell receptor beta chains from one sample sequenced in a study of early T cells in non-severe SARS-CoV-2 infection. In TCRdb, the 5' RACE reads were re-called with MiXCR into one record per CDR3 protein. The table records 98,000 or so distinct CDR3 sequences, roughly 12% of them present only once. The material was whole blood, obtained at baseline. The receptors were sampled from an adult who was a healthcare worker with PCR-confirmed SARS-CoV-2 infection or an uninfected control (not recorded which).

The rearrangement links TRBV20-1 to TRBJ2-5; no clear D. CDR3 length equals 15 residues. Trimming removed 0 bases from V and 2 bases from J, with 13 bases in between. CDR1 and CDR2 from the germline V gene are DFQATT and SNEGSKA (reference sequence). The CDR3 bases are TGCAGTGCTAGAGAAGGGAAGGCAAGGCAAGAGACCCAGTACTTC. Amino acid sequence: CSAREGKARQETQYF.

J is TRBJ1-5 and V is TRBV7-9; 9 nucleotides agree with TRBD1. The germline V gene has CDR1 SEHNR and CDR2 FQNEAQ (reference sequence). The ends lost 8 bases at V and 5 bases at J; junction bases unmatched: 7. The CDR3 contains 14 residues. CDR3 DNA sequence: TGTGCCAGCGGAGGACAGGGGCTCGATCAGCCCCAGCATTTT. Its protein product is CASGGQGLDQPQHF.